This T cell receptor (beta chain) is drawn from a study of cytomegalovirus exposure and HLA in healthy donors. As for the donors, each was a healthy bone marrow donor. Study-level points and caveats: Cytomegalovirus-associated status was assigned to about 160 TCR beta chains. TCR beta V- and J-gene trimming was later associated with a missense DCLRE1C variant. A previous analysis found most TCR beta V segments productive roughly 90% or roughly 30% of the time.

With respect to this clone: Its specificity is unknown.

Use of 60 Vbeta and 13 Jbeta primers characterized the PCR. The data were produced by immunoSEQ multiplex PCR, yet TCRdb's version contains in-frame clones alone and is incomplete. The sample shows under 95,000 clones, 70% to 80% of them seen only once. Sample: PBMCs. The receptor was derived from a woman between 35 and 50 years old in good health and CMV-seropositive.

The CDR3: CASSRAEARGYTF. As DNA, the CDR3 is TGTGCCAGCAGCCGCGCTGAGGCGAGGGGCTACACCTTC. This chain links TRBV7-6 with TRBJ1-2, with D unresolved. CDR3 length: 13 residues. Looked up from germline, CDR1 is SGHVS and CDR2 is FNYEAQ. Trimming left V 5 bases short and J 8 bases short, with 15 bases between. The complete variable domain, with remaining parts taken from reference TRBV7-6 and TRBJ1-2, reads GAGVSQSPRYKVTKRGQDVALRCDPISGHVSLYWYRQALGQGPEFLTYFNYEAQQDKSGLPNDRFSAERPEGSISTLTIQRTEQRDSAMYRCASSRAEARGYTFGSGTRLTVV.